This TCR beta chain was found in a study of T cell responses to AZD1222 COVID-19 vaccine. Libraries were prepared by immunoSEQ multiplex PCR; TCRdb keeps only in-frame clonotypes and omits some of them. The sample has about 110,000 clones, around 90% seen once; the top ten hold roughly 7.8%. Germline CDR1 and CDR2: MDHEN and SYDVKM. V shed 2 bases, J shed 6 bases, and the junction held 6 bases outside the gene matches. The CDR3 loop spans 15 amino acids. This chain links TRBV28 with TRBJ2-2; 7 positions agree with TRBD2. Sequences were derived from peripheral blood, sampled on day 0 of AZD1222 vaccination. The receptor's source is an adult in good health. The CDR3 here is CASSLPTSLSGELFF. The DNA of the CDR3 is TGTGCCAGCAGTTTACCGACTAGCCTCTCCGGGGAGCTGTTTTTT.